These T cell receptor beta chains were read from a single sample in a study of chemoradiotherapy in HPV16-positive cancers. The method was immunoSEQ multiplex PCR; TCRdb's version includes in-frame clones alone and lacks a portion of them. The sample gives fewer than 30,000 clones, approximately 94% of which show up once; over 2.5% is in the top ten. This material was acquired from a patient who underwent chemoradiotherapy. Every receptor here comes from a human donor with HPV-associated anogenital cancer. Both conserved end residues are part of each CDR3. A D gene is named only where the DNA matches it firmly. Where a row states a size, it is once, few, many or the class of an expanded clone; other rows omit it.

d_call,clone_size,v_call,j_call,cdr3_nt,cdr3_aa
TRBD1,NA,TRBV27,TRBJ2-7,TGTGCCAGCAGGGGACAGGGGAAAAGTAACTACGAGCAGTACTTC,CASRGQGKSNYEQYF
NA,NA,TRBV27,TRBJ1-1,TGTGCCAGCAGTTTTATCCCGCGGCCCGGCGGGAACACTGAAGCTTTCTTT,CASSFIPRPGGNTEAFF
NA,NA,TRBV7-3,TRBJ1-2,TGTGCCAGCAGCTCGGGACCTCACTATGGCTACACCTTC,CASSSGPHYGYTF
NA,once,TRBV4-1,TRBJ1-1,TGCGCCAGCAGCCAAGACGGGGGGTTCGAAGCTTTCTTT,CASSQDGGFEAFF
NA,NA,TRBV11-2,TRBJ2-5,TGTGCCAGCAGGGTAGGGCGGGAGACCCAGTACTTC,CASRVGRETQYF
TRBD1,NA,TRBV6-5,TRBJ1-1,TGTGCCAGCAGTACCCGGGACAGGGGACTAGCGGCTTTCTTT,CASSTRDRGLAAFF
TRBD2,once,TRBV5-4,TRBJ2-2,TGTGCCAGCAGCCCGTCCGGGGGAGCGGGAGTAACCGGGGAGCTGTTTTTT,CASSPSGGAGVTGELFF
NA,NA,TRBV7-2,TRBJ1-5,TGTGCCAGCAGCGCAGGGACACACCAGCCCCAGCATTTT,CASSAGTHQPQHF
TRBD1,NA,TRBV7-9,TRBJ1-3,TGTGCCAGCAGCTTAGCGTGGACAGGTAGCACCATATATTTT,CASSLAWTGSTIYF
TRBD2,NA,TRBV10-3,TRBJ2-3,TGTGCCATCAGTCCCGGGACTAGCGGACCCACAGATACGCAGTATTTT,CAISPGTSGPTDTQYF
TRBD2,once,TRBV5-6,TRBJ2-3,TGTGCCAGCAGCTTTCTAGCGGACTACACAGATACGCAGTATTTT,CASSFLADYTDTQYF
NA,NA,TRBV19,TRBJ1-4,TGTGCCAGCGCCAAGGTTGGTGAAAAACTGTTTTTT,CASAKVGEKLFF
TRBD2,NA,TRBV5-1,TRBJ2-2,TGCGCCAGCAGCGGTAGCGGGGGAGACGGGGAGCTGTTTTTT,CASSGSGGDGELFF
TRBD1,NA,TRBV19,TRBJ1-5,TGTGCCAGTGTCTCGCGACAGGGGGCTTCTAGCAATCAGCCCCAGCATTTT,CASVSRQGASSNQPQHF
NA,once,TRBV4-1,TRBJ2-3,TGCGCCAGCAGCCAAGATGGGATTTATTATACGCAGTATTTT,CASSQDGIYYTQYF
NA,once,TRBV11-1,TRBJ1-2,TGTGCCAGCAGCTGGGACACTTATGGCTACACCTTC,CASSWDTYGYTF
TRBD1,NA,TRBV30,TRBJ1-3,TGTGCCTGGAGACTAACGCGGACAGGGGCGAACACCATATATTTT,CAWRLTRTGANTIYF
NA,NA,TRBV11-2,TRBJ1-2,TGTGCCAGCAGCTCCCCAAGGGTCGGGTCCGCGGGCTATGGCTACACCTTC,CASSSPRVGSAGYGYTF
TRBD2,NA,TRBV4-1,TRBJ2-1,TGCGCCAGCAGCGGGCGGGGGGGGTTGGAAACCTACAATGAGCAGTTCTTC,CASSGRGGLETYNEQFF
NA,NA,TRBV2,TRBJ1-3,TGTGCCAGCAGTGGGGGCACCTCTGGAAACACCATATATTTT,CASSGGTSGNTIYF
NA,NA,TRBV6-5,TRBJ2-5,TGTGCCAGCAGTTACTCCGGGACTGGAGGAGAGACCCAGTACTTC,CASSYSGTGGETQYF
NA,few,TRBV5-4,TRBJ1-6,TGTGCCATTTCAGGGGAAGGGACCTATAATTCACCCCTCCACTTT,CAISGEGTYNSPLHF
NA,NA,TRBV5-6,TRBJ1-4,TGTGCCAGCAGCTTGGAGGCGGGGGGCGCGACTAATGAAAAACTGTTTTTT,CASSLEAGGATNEKLFF
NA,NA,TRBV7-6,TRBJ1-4,TGTGCCAGCAGCTTAGGGGCCAGGGGCGATGAAAAACTGTTTTTT,CASSLGARGDEKLFF
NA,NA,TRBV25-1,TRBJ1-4,TGTGCCAGCAGTGAATCCTCCAGGGCGAATGAAAAACTGTTTTTT,CASSESSRANEKLFF
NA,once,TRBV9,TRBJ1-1,TGTGCCAGCAGCGTAGGGGCGGACAACACTGAAGCTTTCTTT,CASSVGADNTEAFF
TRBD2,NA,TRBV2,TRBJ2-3,TGTGCCAGCAGTGTGACTAGCGCACGCACAGATACGCAGTATTTT,CASSVTSARTDTQYF
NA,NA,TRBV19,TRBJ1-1,TGTGCCAGTAGTATTGGGGGCGGAGACACTGAAGCTTTCTTT,CASSIGGGDTEAFF
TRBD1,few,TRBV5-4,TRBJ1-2,TGTGCCAGCAGCTTGTTGGGTTGGGGACAGGAGTATGGCTACACCTTC,CASSLLGWGQEYGYTF
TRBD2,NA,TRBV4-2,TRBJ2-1,TGTGCCAGCAGCCAACCCAGCGGGAGGCCCCCCTACAATGAGCAGTTCTTC,CASSQPSGRPPYNEQFF
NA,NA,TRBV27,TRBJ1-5,TGTGCCAGCAGCCCGATCCCAAGCCAGCCCCAGCATTTT,CASSPIPSQPQHF
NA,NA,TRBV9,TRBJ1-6,TGTGCCAGCAGCGTAGGCGGGGCGACAGGTTCACCCCTCCACTTT,CASSVGGATGSPLHF
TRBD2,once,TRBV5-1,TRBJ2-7,TGCGCCAGCAGCTTGACCCCCCAGCGGGAGGAGTACGAGCAGTACTTC,CASSLTPQREEYEQYF
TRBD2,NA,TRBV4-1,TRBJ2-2,TGCGCCAGCAGCCCTCCCTTCGGGGCTAGCGGGGGGGCCTCCGGCGGGGAGCTGTTTTTT,CASSPPFGASGGASGGELFF
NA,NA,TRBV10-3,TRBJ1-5,TGTGCCATCAGCGAGAATAGCAATCAGCCCCAGCATTTT,CAISENSNQPQHF
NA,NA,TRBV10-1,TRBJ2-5,TGCGCCAGCAGTGCCCAGACCCAAGAGACCCAGTACTTC,CASSAQTQETQYF
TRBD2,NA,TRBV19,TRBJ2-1,TGTGCCAGTAGTATAGAACGCGGGGGGGCCGTTGAGCAGTTCTTC,CASSIERGGAVEQFF
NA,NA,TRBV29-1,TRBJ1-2,TGCAGCGTTGAAGACAGTGGGGTATATGGCTACACCTTC,CSVEDSGVYGYTF
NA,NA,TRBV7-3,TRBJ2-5,TGTGCCAGCAGCTTAGCGGGGGCGATCAAAGAGACCCAGTACTTC,CASSLAGAIKETQYF
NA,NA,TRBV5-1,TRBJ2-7,TGCGCCAGCAGCTCCATGACAGAGGTGGACGAGCAGTACTTC,CASSSMTEVDEQYF
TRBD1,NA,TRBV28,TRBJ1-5,TGTGCCAGCAGTTCTGTACTAGGGGGCAGCAATCAGCCCCAGCATTTT,CASSSVLGGSNQPQHF
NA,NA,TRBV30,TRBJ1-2,TGTGCCTGGAGTGTAAGCCCCGGTGGCTACACCTTC,CAWSVSPGGYTF
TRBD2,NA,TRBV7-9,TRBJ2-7,TGTGCCAGCAGCCCCGGGGGGAGCAGGGTATTCTACGAGCAGTACTTC,CASSPGGSRVFYEQYF
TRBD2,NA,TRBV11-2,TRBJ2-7,TGTGCCAGCAGCTTAGATATGGGACTAGCGGGACCCGAGCAGTACTTC,CASSLDMGLAGPEQYF
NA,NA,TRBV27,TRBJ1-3,TGTGCCAGCAGTTTAAGGCAGGGAAACACCATATATTTT,CASSLRQGNTIYF
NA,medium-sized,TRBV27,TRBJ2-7,TGTGCCAGTGCAGCTGGGATCGCATACGAGCAGTACTTC,CASAAGIAYEQYF
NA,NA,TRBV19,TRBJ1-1,TGTGCCAGTAGTGAGAGGGGGTCGAACACTGAAGCTTTCTTT,CASSERGSNTEAFF
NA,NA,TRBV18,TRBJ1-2,TGTGCCAGCTCACTTAGATATTTGGAAGGCTACACCTTC,CASSLRYLEGYTF
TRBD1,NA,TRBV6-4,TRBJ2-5,TGTGCCAGCGGACAGGGAAGAGCCCAGTACTTC,CASGQGRAQYF
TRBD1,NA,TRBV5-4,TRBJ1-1,TGTGCCAGCAGCTTTTATTCGGGACAGTTCATGAACACTGAAGCTTTCTTT,CASSFYSGQFMNTEAFF
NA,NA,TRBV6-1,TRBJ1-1,TGTGCCAGCAGCCCCGCCATCGCGGCTTTCTTT,CASSPAIAAFF
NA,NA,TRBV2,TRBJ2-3,TGTGCCAGCAGTGAAAGACTCACTAGCACAGATACGCAGTATTTT,CASSERLTSTDTQYF
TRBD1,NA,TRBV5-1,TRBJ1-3,TGCGCCAGCAGCTCGGGACAGGGCTCTGGAAACACCATATATTTT,CASSSGQGSGNTIYF
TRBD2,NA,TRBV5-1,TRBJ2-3,TGCGCCAGCAGCTTGGGGTCTAGCGGGACGGGGACAGATACGCAGTATTTT,CASSLGSSGTGTDTQYF
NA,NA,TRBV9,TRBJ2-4,TGTGCCAGCAGCGAGGCGTTGGCCAAAAACATTCAGTACTTC,CASSEALAKNIQYF
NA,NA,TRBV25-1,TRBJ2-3,TGTGCCAGCAGTGAAGGAACATTCGGCGGGTGGGGCGCAGATACGCAGTATTTT,CASSEGTFGGWGADTQYF